This paragraph covers one T cell receptor (beta chain) sequence. It lacks a known antigen. One junction end disagrees with the germline gene, perhaps due to a read error. Blood RNA was extracted from unsorted whole blood with TRIzol reagent; germline DNA came from the DNeasy Blood & Tissue kit. At the time of sampling, the patients were treatment-naive and had chronic HBV infection. Before surgery, about 4 milliliters of peripheral blood were drawn into K2EDTA tubes. From a lookup of the germline V gene, CDR1 and CDR2 are MNHEY and SVGEGT. The CDR3 spans 14 residues, from the cysteine through the phenylalanine. Here the CDR3 DNA is all that survives: 42 bases in frame from base 1. The source of the sample is a study of tumor-infiltrating lymphocytes in primary liver carcinoma listed by TCRdb under 2017. Notes on the research overall: Surgical resection was performed in China between November 2015 and early 2016 on about 5 patients with histopathologically diagnosed primary liver carcinoma. Hepatocellular carcinoma (four) or combined HCC and intrahepatic cholangiocarcinoma (one) was present in the five patients, who were three men and two women aged 30 to 69 years. The study combined TCRbeta repertoire sequencing, expression microarrays and whole-exome sequencing across five regions of each liver tumor, with adjacent normal tissue and blood. Reproducibility between technical replicate repertoires was high, with correlation coefficients above 0.95 and mean shared-clone rates about 0.9. The five patients had tumors staged T1-T3 N0M0, with maximum diameters ranging from roughly 4.2 to 11 cm. A total of some 35 specimens from 5 patients underwent TCRbeta repertoire sequencing, comprising around 25 tumor regions, 5 adjacent noncancerous liver tissues and 5 peripheral blood samples. Each sample produced roughly 3.65 to 7.5 million productive TCRbeta reads, and read depth showed no significant difference between tissue types.

Using a constant-region primer and ProtoScript II reverse transcriptase, TCRbeta-specific cDNA was reverse-transcribed from 400 to 550 ng total RNA. Construction of the TCRbeta libraries relied on three nested rounds of multiplex PCR, following a slightly modified ARM-PCR procedure. Multiplex TRBV1-TRBV30 forward primers and a Cbeta reverse primer were used in the first two PCR rounds, each of which was run for roughly 9 cycles. Sample barcodes and Illumina adapters were attached in a final 25-cycle PCR using Deep VentR polymerase. Before sequencing, amplicons of 200-500 bp were gel-purified using a QIAquick gel extraction kit. An Illumina HiSeq 2500 was used to sequence the TCRbeta amplicons, generating 250-bp paired-end reads. As for the original processing: Quality trimming of reads was performed with Trimmomatic v0.33, and paired reads were merged with FLASH v1.2.11 so that full CDR3 sequences could be recovered. V, D and J germline segments were assigned to the rearranged TCRbeta sequences by MiGEC v1.2.1b. VDJtools v1.0.0 computed clonotype statistics and Shannon-Wiener diversity indices. To reduce sampling bias, subsequent analyses other than the diversity analysis used only the 250 most abundant clonotypes in each sample. TCRdb passed the public sequencing reads through fastp at Q25 and MiXCR, retaining productive beta sequences. Every CDR3 protein is listed once, alongside the most common genes and DNA of its rows. The V and J calls come from TCRdb's annotation, not from the publication. The sample table contains 320,000 or so distinct CDR3 sequences; only one count was recorded for 65% of them. The ten largest clonotypes hold roughly 8.9% of the sample.

The study at large found these results: The top 250 clones made up a significantly larger repertoire fraction in tumors than in blood (p = 0.039). With just a handful of patients in the study, the authors point out that the findings should be validated in a larger study. Because sequencing covered only the TCR beta chain and unpaired alpha chains were not captured, true repertoire diversity is likely underestimated. Pairs of tumor regions showed greater repertoire overlap (mean roughly 36%) than tumor-adjacent pairs (around 17%) or tumor-blood pairs (roughly 15%), which is consistent with antigen-driven expansion. Since the samples were bulk and unsorted, there was no way to compare CD4+ and CD8+ T cell repertoires.

Sequencing input: peripheral blood. The chain uses TRBV6-2 or TRBV6-3 and TRBJ2-4; TRBD2 aligns with 7 central bases. The TCR sequence derives from a man aged 35 to 55 with primary liver carcinoma and hepatitis B virus infection. The nucleotide sequence reads as follows: TGTGTCAGCAGACGTCCGGGAGGTGAAAACATTCAGTACTTC. Translation gives CVSRRPGGENIQYF.